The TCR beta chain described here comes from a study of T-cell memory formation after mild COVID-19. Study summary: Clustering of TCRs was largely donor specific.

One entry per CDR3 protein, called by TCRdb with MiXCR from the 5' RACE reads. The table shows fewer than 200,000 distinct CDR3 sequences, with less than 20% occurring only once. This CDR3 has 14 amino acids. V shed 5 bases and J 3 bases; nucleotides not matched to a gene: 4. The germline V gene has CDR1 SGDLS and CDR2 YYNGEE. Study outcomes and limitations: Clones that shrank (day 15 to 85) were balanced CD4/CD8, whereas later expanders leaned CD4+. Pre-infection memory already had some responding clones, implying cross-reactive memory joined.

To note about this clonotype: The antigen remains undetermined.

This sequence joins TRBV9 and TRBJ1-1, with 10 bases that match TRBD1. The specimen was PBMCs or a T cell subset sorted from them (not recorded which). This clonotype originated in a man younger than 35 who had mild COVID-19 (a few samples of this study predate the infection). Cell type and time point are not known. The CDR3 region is CASRGGTGDTEAFF. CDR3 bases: TGTGCCAGCAGAGGAGGGACAGGGGACACTGAAGCTTTCTTT.